The 32 T cell receptor beta chains presented below share a single source sample, sequenced in a study of a mutant IDH1 vaccine in newly diagnosed glioma. Time point in this sample: week 47, end of study. Each vaccine dose was 300 ug of mutant IDH1 20-mer peptide, with topical imiquimod. The method was immunoSEQ multiplex PCR; TCRdb's version includes in-frame clones alone and lacks a portion of them. Of tens of thousands of clones in the sample, around 83% were seen once. No cognate antigen is known for these TCRs. Source: PBMCs, taken from a glioma patient whose treatment included an IDH1 peptide vaccine. The receptors come from a man between 25 and 39 years old with glioma.

V gene TRBV5-1 combines with J gene TRBJ1-3; TRBD1 matches 8 bases. The CDR3 is 16 amino acids. V was pared by 3 bases and J by 0 bases, with 5 bases of the junction left unmatched. Germline V CDR1 and CDR2: SGHRS, YFSETQ. The DNA of the CDR3 is TGCGCCAGCAGCTCTTCTGGACAGGGCTCTGGAAACACCATATATTTT. Protein sequence: CASSSSGQGSGNTIYF.

The J gene is TRBJ2-5, the V gene TRBV27; 8 bases map to TRBD1. This CDR3 is 16 amino acids long. V gave up 2 bases and J gave up 3 bases; unmatched junction bases: 8. Germline V CDR1 and CDR2: MNHEY, SMNVEV (reference sequence). CDR3 region: CASSLGSGGRKETQYF. The DNA for the CDR3 is TGTGCCAGCAGTTTAGGATCAGGGGGCAGAAAAGAGACCCAGTACTTC.

J is TRBJ2-3 and V is TRBV6-5; a weak D match, TRBD1 (6 bases). Germline loops: CDR1 MNHEY, CDR2 SVGAGI. There are 14 residues in the CDR3. V was pared by 8 bases and J by 1 base, with 13 bases between. The CDR3 is CASSQGRGTDTQYF. The CDR3 DNA follows: TGTGCCAGCTCGCAGGGGCGAGGCACAGATACGCAGTATTTT.

This clone was counted a single time. The chain has TRBV28 and TRBJ1-1; weak D call: TRBD1 (6 bases). Germline V gene lookup returns CDR1 MDHEN and CDR2 SYDVKM. CDR3 size: 13 residues. V was pared by 7 bases and J by 4 bases, with 13 bases between. The CDR3 nucleotides read TGTGCCAGCAAAAACAGGGCTACCACTGAAGCTTTCTTT. Translated: CASKNRATTEAFF.

This chain connects TRBV11-2 to TRBJ2-1; 7 nucleotides align to TRBD2. CDR1 and CDR2 from the germline V gene are SGHAT and FQNNGV. The CDR3 covers 13 residues. J was trimmed by 8 bases and V by 4 bases; bases with no gene match: 5. CDR3 bases: TGTGCCAGCAGCTCGGCGGGGGTTCATGAGCAGTTCTTC. Translation: CASSSAGVHEQFF.

This clone was detected a few times. V usage is TRBV5-6 and J usage is TRBJ1-1; tentatively, D is TRBD1 (5 bases). CDR3 length: 14 residues. Germline loops: CDR1 SGHDT, CDR2 YYEEEE. V was trimmed by 0 bases and J by 5 bases, leaving 11 bases between them. The CDR3 region is CASSLAQVKTEAFF. The DNA of the CDR3 is TGTGCCAGCAGCTTGGCACAGGTAAAAACTGAAGCTTTCTTT.

This chain connects TRBV11-1 to TRBJ2-7, with D possibly matching TRBD1 (5 bases). The CDR3 is 14 residues long. Trimming shortened V by 7 bases and J by 1 base, and 14 bases separated the two germline ends. Per germline, CDR1 SGHAT and CDR2 FQDESV (reference sequence). The CDR3 sequence: CASKPGFSSYEQYF. Here the CDR3 DNA reads TGTGCCAGCAAGCCAGGGTTTTCTTCCTACGAGCAGTACTTC.

This clone was counted between two and nine times. This chain uses TRBV6-5 with TRBJ1-1; no firm D call. The V and J ends lost 8 bases and 0 bases respectively, with 10 bases between them. There are 13 residues in the CDR3. Germline CDR1 and CDR2: MNHEY and SVGAGI. The CDR3 DNA reads as TGTGCCAGCCAAGAAACCCTGAACACTGAAGCTTTCTTT. As protein: CASQETLNTEAFF.

This chain joins TRBV2 and TRBJ2-2; D is possibly TRBD1 or TRBD2 (6 bases each). The CDR3 length is 14 residues. V lost 8 bases and J 6 bases, leaving 16 bases between the germline ends. Per germline, CDR1 SNHLY and CDR2 FYNNEI. The CDR3 DNA reads as TGTGCCAGCGAAGGATACAGGGAGGCCGGGGAGCTGTTTTTT. Its protein product is CASEGYREAGELFF.

This sequence joins TRBV19 and TRBJ1-5; D might be TRBD1 (5 bases). The germline gives CDR1 LNHDA, CDR2 SQIVND (reference sequence). The CDR3 loop spans 17 amino acids. V shed 4 bases and J shed 4 bases, with 20 bases lying between them. CDR3 in DNA: TGTGCCAGTAGTACGGAGGCCCGGGACCGAAGAAATCAGCCCCAGCATTTT. Protein product: CASSTEARDRRNQPQHF.

This sequence joins TRBV6-5 and TRBJ1-1; D is perhaps TRBD1 (5 bases). V gave up 6 bases and J gave up 0 bases, with 14 bases separating them. From germline, CDR1 is MNHEY and CDR2 SVGAGI. The CDR3 length is 15 residues. In nucleotides, the CDR3 is TGTGCCAGCAGCCCGACAGTCAACATGAACACTGAAGCTTTCTTT. It codes for CASSPTVNMNTEAFF.

This chain connects TRBV28 to TRBJ2-3; D is possibly TRBD1 (5 bases). The CDR3 has 13 amino acids. The germline V gene has CDR1 MDHEN and CDR2 SYDVKM. Trimming left V 5 bases short and J 9 bases short, with 15 bases between. CDR3 in DNA: TGTGCCAGCAGTCTTGGGGCTTCTGCGACGCAGTATTTT. Its translation: CASSLGASATQYF. The variable domain in full, completed from reference TRBV28 and TRBJ2-3, reads DVKVTQSSRYLVKRTGEKVFLECVQDMDHENMFWYRQDPGLGLRLIYFSYDVKMKEKGDIPEGYSVSREKKERFSLILESASTNQTSMYLCASSLGASATQYFGPGTRLTVL.

The V call is TRBV10-1, the J call TRBJ2-3; the match to TRBD2 covers 11 bases. Trimming cost V 2 bases and J 8 bases; bases outside gene matches: 18. Germline CDR1 reads WNHNN; CDR2 reads SYGVQD (reference sequence). CDR3 length: 19 residues. In DNA, the CDR3 is TGCGCCAGCAGTGAGGGGAGGGAGATGACTAGCGGGGTGTCGCGTACGCAGTATTTT. It specifies CASSEGREMTSGVSRTQYF.

This chain connects TRBV5-1 to TRBJ2-5; TRBD1 matches at 10 bases. After removal of 4 bases from V and 3 bases from J, the junction contained 9 bases not matched to a gene. The CDR3 loop spans 16 amino acids. Germline V lookup: CDR1 SGHRS, CDR2 YFSETQ. This CDR3 is CASSRKGTGVKETQYF. In DNA, the CDR3 is TGCGCCAGCAGCAGAAAAGGGACAGGGGTTAAAGAGACCCAGTACTTC.

The V and J genes are TRBV6-5 and TRBJ1-6, with a weak D call TRBD1 (5 bases). Trimming took 6 bases from V and 7 from J, leaving 16 bases between them. This CDR3 contains 15 residues. Per germline, CDR1 MNHEY and CDR2 SVGAGI. CDR3: CASSRTGTGNSPLHF. The CDR3 region has the DNA TGTGCCAGCAGCCGGACCGGGACGGGAAATTCACCCCTCCACTTT.

This clone came up once. The genes are TRBV20-1 and TRBJ1-2; 7 bases fit TRBD1. The CDR3 sequence is 11 residues long. Germline V lookup: CDR1 DFQATT, CDR2 SNEGSKA (reference sequence). Trimming cost V 6 bases and J 8 bases; bases outside gene matches: 6. The CDR3 bases are TGCAGTGCCAACAGGGGAGACGGCTACACCTTC. Translated: CSANRGDGYTF.

The chain employs TRBV18 and TRBJ2-2; TRBD1 matches at 9 bases. CDR3 size: 16 residues. With V trimmed by 5 bases and J by 1 base, 5 bases remained unmatched. CDR1 is KGHSH, CDR2 LQKENI, per germline. The CDR3 sequence is CASSWDRARNTGELFF. As DNA, the CDR3 is TGTGCCAGCTCATGGGACAGGGCCCGGAACACCGGGGAGCTGTTTTTT.

The chain is built from TRBV19 and TRBJ1-2; TRBD1 is a possible D gene (6 bases). Trimming removed 4 bases from V and 8 bases from J, with 14 bases in between. Looked up from germline, CDR1 is LNHDA and CDR2 is SQIVND (reference sequence). The CDR3 spans 13 residues. The CDR3 sequence: CASSRVQGLGYTF. The CDR3 DNA reads as TGTGCCAGTAGTAGGGTACAGGGTTTGGGCTACACCTTC.

This clone has just a few counts. The chain carries TRBV13 and TRBJ1-1; TRBD1 matches at 12 bases. With 4 bases clipped from V and 6 bases from J, the junction kept 3 bases outside the gene matches. Germline-derived CDR1 and CDR2 are PRHDT and FYEKMQ (reference sequence). CDR3 length: 14 residues. CDR3 coding DNA: TGTGCCAGCAGCTGGGGACAGGGGGCCGCTGAAGCTTTCTTT. Residues: CASSWGQGAAEAFF.

This clone has only a few counts. The CDR3 here is CASRSGQTNTGELFF. The CDR3 DNA reads as TGTGCCAGCCGCAGTGGGCAGACGAACACCGGGGAGCTGTTTTTT. This sequence joins TRBV19 and TRBJ2-2; D unresolved. The CDR3 contains 15 residues. The germline V gene encodes CDR1 LNHDA and CDR2 SQIVND (reference sequence). V lost 9 bases and J lost 0, with 14 bases in between. The variable domain in full, completed from reference TRBV19 and TRBJ2-2, reads DGGITQSPKYLFRKEGQNVTLSCEQNLNHDAMYWYRQDPGQGLRLIYYSQIVNDFQKGDIAEGYSVSREKKESFPLTVTSAQKNPTAFYLCASRSGQTNTGELFFGEGSRLTVL.

The chain joins TRBV19 to TRBJ1-6; D uncertain. V dropped 5 bases and J dropped 16 bases, with 12 bases sitting between them. The CDR3 is made up of 11 amino acids. Germline V gene lookup returns CDR1 LNHDA and CDR2 SQIVND (reference sequence). CDR3 DNA sequence: TGTGCCAGTAGTGACCGTTGGGAACTCCACTTT. Its translation: CASSDRWELHF.

There are many counts of this clone. As DNA, the CDR3 is TGTGCCAGCTCACCTCGGGACAACTATAATGAAGCTTTCTTT. Its translation: CASSPRDNYNEAFF. The chain carries TRBV18 and TRBJ1-1; tentative D call: TRBD1 (6 bases). Germline V gene data show CDR1 as KGHSH and CDR2 as LQKENI. The CDR3 loop spans 14 amino acids. Between the trimmed V and J ends, which lost 3 bases and 7 bases, there was a span of 15 bases.

The rearrangement uses TRBV4-1 and TRBJ1-1; D is perhaps TRBD1 (6 bases). Trimming shortened V by 1 base and J by 0 bases, and 9 bases separated the two germline ends. CDR1 and CDR2 from the germline V gene are MGHRA and YSYEKL. The CDR3 extends over 15 amino acids. CDR3 residues: CASSQGEGVNTEAFF. The DNA of the CDR3 is TGCGCCAGCAGCCAAGGCGAGGGGGTGAACACTGAAGCTTTCTTT.

V is TRBV5-1 and J is TRBJ2-7; the D is unclear. The CDR3 sequence is 13 residues long. Germline CDR1 reads SGHRS; CDR2 reads YFSETQ. V shed 5 bases and J shed 3 bases, with 12 bases lying between them. For the CDR3, the DNA is TGCGCCAGCAGAGACCAACTCGACTACGAGCAGTACTTC. It encodes CASRDQLDYEQYF.

The V and J genes are TRBV5-5 and TRBJ1-5; no clear D. The CDR3 length is 16 residues. V gave up 3 bases and J gave up 2 bases, with 15 bases separating them. Germline V gene data show CDR1 as SGHKS and CDR2 as YYEKEE (reference sequence). The CDR3 coding sequence is TGTGCCAGCAGCTCCGTTGCCGGGTTGGGCAATCAGCCCCAGCATTTT. This sequence encodes CASSSVAGLGNQPQHF.

The chain links TRBV2 to TRBJ2-5, with a possible D match to TRBD2 (6 bases). CDR1 SNHLY and CDR2 FYNNEI come from the germline V gene. V was shortened by 2 bases and J by 1 base, with 14 bases between the two germline ends. The CDR3 length is 16 residues. The CDR3 region has the DNA TGTGCCAGCAGTGAATTTGGGGAGGCCTTCCAAGAGACCCAGTACTTC. Its protein product is CASSEFGEAFQETQYF.

The CDR3 here is CASSGSWRGTVFF. CDR3 in DNA: TGTGCCAGCAGTGGGTCCTGGCGCGGGACGGTGTTTTTT. This chain uses TRBV2 with TRBJ2-2; D might be TRBD2 (6 bases). Germline CDR1 reads SNHLY; CDR2 reads FYNNEI. The CDR3 extends over 13 amino acids. V was pared by 4 bases and J by 15 bases, with 18 bases between.

The chain is built from TRBV30 and TRBJ2-3; 11 bases are a match to TRBD2. Germline V CDR1 and CDR2: GTSNPN, SVGIG (reference sequence). This CDR3 comprises 15 residues. V lost 2 bases, J lost 4 bases, and 5 bases stayed unmatched. The CDR3 nucleotides are TGTGCCTGGAGTTTTAGCGGGGGGGCCGCAGATACGCAGTATTTT. Encoded protein: CAWSFSGGAADTQYF.

The chain is built from TRBV5-1 and TRBJ1-1; TRBD1 aligns across 7 bases. Germline V gene data show CDR1 as SGHRS and CDR2 as YFSETQ. The V and J ends lost 2 bases and 3 bases, in that order; junction bases with no gene match: 7. This CDR3 has 15 amino acids. CDR3 sequence: CASSFDRVGDTEAFF. The CDR3, as DNA: TGCGCCAGCAGCTTCGACAGGGTTGGGGACACTGAAGCTTTCTTT.

The chain joins TRBV7-7 to TRBJ2-6, with D unclear. V shed 4 bases and J shed 11 bases, with 9 bases lying between them. CDR3 length: 12 residues. From germline, CDR1 is SSHAT and CDR2 FNYEAQ (reference sequence). This CDR3 reads CASSSSGHVLTF. The CDR3 nucleotides are TGTGCCAGCAGCTCGTCAGGTCACGTCCTGACTTTC.

The J gene is TRBJ2-1, the V gene TRBV5-6, with D unclear. Looked up from germline, CDR1 is SGHDT and CDR2 is YYEEEE. The CDR3 contains 13 residues. V lost 0 bases and J lost 6, with 7 bases in between. This CDR3 is CASSLDLLNEQFF. CDR3 DNA sequence: TGTGCCAGCAGCTTGGACCTACTCAATGAGCAGTTCTTC.

The chain is built from TRBV5-1 and TRBJ1-2, with no clear D. In germline, CDR1 is SGHRS, CDR2 YFSETQ. V was pared by 0 bases and J by 2 bases, with 11 bases between. The CDR3 has 15 residues. The CDR3 region has the DNA TGCGCCAGCAGCTTGGACCCAGCACTCAACTATGGCTACACCTTC. It codes for CASSLDPALNYGYTF.